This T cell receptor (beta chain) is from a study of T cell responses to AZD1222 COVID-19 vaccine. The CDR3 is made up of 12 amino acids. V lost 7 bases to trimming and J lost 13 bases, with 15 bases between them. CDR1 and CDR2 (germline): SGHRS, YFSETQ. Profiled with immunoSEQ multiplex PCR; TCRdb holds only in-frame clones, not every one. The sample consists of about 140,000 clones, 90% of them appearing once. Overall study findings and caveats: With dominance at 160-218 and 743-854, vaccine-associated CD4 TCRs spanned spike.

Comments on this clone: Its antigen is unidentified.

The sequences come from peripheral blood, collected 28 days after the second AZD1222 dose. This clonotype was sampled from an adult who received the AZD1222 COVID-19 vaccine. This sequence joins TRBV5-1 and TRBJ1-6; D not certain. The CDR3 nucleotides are TGCGCCAGCCGTGGTTCCGACCCCCCCCTCCACTTT. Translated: CASRGSDPPLHF.